These 22 T cell receptor beta chains were sequenced from one sample in a study of tumor-infiltrating lymphocytes in primary liver carcinoma. Out of unsorted whole blood came the blood RNA, and germline DNA was extracted as well. The input was approximately 500 ng total RNA; TCR beta cDNA was made from it with a constant-region primer. Slightly modified ARM-PCR with three nested multiplex PCR rounds yielded TCR beta libraries. Use of TRBV1-TRBV30 forward primers with a C-beta reverse primer characterized the first two PCR rounds, which lasted about 9 cycles each. TCRdb used MiXCR to reprocess the multiplex PCR reads, holding one entry per CDR3 protein. Among 190,000 or so distinct CDR3 sequences listed, around three fifths were seen once. Sequencing used peripheral blood. The source of these receptors is a woman aged 60-70 years with primary liver carcinoma and hepatitis B virus infection.

Worth noting for this clonotype: Since the CDR3 does not end with the conserved phenylalanine or tryptophan, this likely comes from a read error. This sequence joins TRBV11-3 and TRBJ2-1; 7 nucleotides align to TRBD2. The ends lost 5 bases at V and 6 bases at J; junction bases unmatched: 10. The CDR3 extends over 15 amino acids. CDR1 and CDR2 from the germline V gene are SGHNT and YENEEA. CDR3 nucleotides: TGTGCCAGCAGCCTGGGGGAGGGTGAGGGCAATGAGCAGTTCCTC. Translation gives CASSLGEGEGNEQFL.

This clonotype came up a few times. The gene calls are TRBV6-5 and TRBJ1-1, with D possibly matching TRBD1 (5 bases). Trimming stripped 2 bases from V and 4 bases from J, with 14 bases between. CDR1 and CDR2 (germline): MNHEY, SVGAGI. The CDR3 extends over 15 amino acids. The CDR3 DNA reads as TGTGCCAGCAGTTACACGGGGGGTCCTGGCACTGAAGCTTTCTTT. This encodes CASSYTGGPGTEAFF.

V is TRBV11-2 and J is TRBJ2-5, with 9 bases lining up with TRBD1. V lost 1 base and J lost 4; bases outside the gene matches: 4. The germline V gene has CDR1 SGHAT and CDR2 FQNNGV. This CDR3 contains 15 residues. CDR3 nucleotide sequence: TGTGCCAGCAGCTTAGGTCCGACAGGGGGAGAGACCCAGTACTTC. It codes for CASSLGPTGGETQYF. Together with reference TRBV11-2 and TRBJ2-5, the CDR3 gives the full variable domain: EAGVAQSPRYKIIEKRQSVAFWCNPISGHATLYWYQQILGQGPKLLIQFQNNGVVDDSQLPKDRFSAERLKGVDSTLKIQPAKLEDSAVYLCASSLGPTGGETQYFGPGTRLLVL.

This clonotype was recorded once. This CDR3 is missing its conserved last phenylalanine or tryptophan, likely due to a read error. The DNA is left out, because the CDR3 cannot be placed on it with certainty; the CDR3 is given as TCRdb lists it. V is TRBV6-1 and J is TRBJ2-7; TRBD1 was called by the table and not checked on the DNA. The CDR3 extends over 19 residues, inclusive of both ends. CDR1 is MNHNS and CDR2 is SASEGT in the germline V gene. This chain's CDR3 is CASSEWSSVVGTWTYEQHS.

This clonotype was counted only a few times. The CDR3 does not close with the conserved phenylalanine or tryptophan, likely indicating a read error. The V call is TRBV11-2, the J call TRBJ1-3; a weak D match, TRBD1 (6 bases). The V end was cut by 5 bases, the J end by 0 bases, with 20 bases between. This CDR3 has 18 residues. Per germline, CDR1 SGHAT and CDR2 FQNNGV. The CDR3 protein is CASSPGAGQSISGNTIYL. The CDR3, as DNA: TGTGCCAGCAGCCCTGGGGCGGGACAAAGCATCTCTGGAAACACCATATATTTA.

Notes on this clonotype: This clone may be a read error of a much larger clone one base away. The chain couples TRBV28 to TRBJ2-5; 11 positions match TRBD2. The CDR3 loop spans 15 amino acids. Trimming removed 6 bases from V and 4 bases from J; junction bases left unmatched: 7. In germline, CDR1 is MDHEN, CDR2 SYDVKM. In DNA form, the CDR3 reads TGTGCCAGCAGGAAACTAGCGGGGGAGGCAGAGACCCAGTACTTC. Its translation is CASRKLAGEAETQYF.

Comment on this clonotype: A much larger clone lies one base from this, so it may be a read error. The V call is TRBV6-5, the J call TRBJ2-7, with D perhaps given as TRBD1 or TRBD2 (6 bases each). The CDR3 spans 15 residues. Trimming took off 6 bases at V and 0 bases at J, with 15 bases between the two ends. The germline CDR1 and CDR2 sequences are MNHEY and SVGAGI. CDR3 residues: CASRGGQSPSYEQYF. The CDR3 DNA sequence: TGTGCCAGCAGGGGAGGACAGTCCCCCTCCTACGAGCAGTACTTC.

This clonotype was picked up many times. This chain connects TRBV11-2 to TRBJ2-7; 8 nucleotides match TRBD2. Germline V gene data show CDR1 as SGHAT and CDR2 as FQNNGV. This CDR3 has 15 residues. Trimming cost V 5 bases and J 0 bases; bases outside gene matches: 6. The CDR3 nucleotides read TGTGCCAGCAGCCGACTAGCGACGAGCTCCTACGAGCAGTACTTC. It translates to CASSRLATSSYEQYF.

The rearrangement joins TRBV14 to TRBJ1-1, with D uncertain. Trimming removed 3 bases from V and 6 bases from J, with 17 bases in between. From germline, CDR1 is SGHDN and CDR2 FVKESK. The CDR3 runs 15 residues. The CDR3 is CASSHLDGYKAEAFF. Written as DNA, the CDR3 is TGTGCCAGCAGCCACTTAGACGGCTATAAGGCTGAAGCTTTCTTT. Filled out from reference TRBV14 and TRBJ1-1, the complete variable domain reads EAGVTQFPSHSVIEKGQTVTLRCDPISGHDNLYWYRRVMGKEIKFLLHFVKESKQDESGMPNNRFLAERTGGTYSTLKVQPAELEDSGVYFCASSHLDGYKAEAFFGQGTRLTVV.

In this sample, this clonotype turned up a few times. A much larger clone is a single base away; this may be a read error. The CDR3 ends on some other residue instead of the conserved phenylalanine or tryptophan, so this is likely a read error. The rearrangement joins TRBV29-1 to TRBJ1-4, with D hard to call. CDR1 SQVTM and CDR2 ANQGSEA come from the germline V gene. Trimming removed 4 bases from V and 4 bases from J, with 13 bases in between. The CDR3 has 14 amino acids. For the CDR3, the DNA is TGCAGCGTTGGCGGTCGTAACAGTAATGAAAAACTGTTTTCT. Protein sequence: CSVGGRNSNEKLFS.

The chain combines TRBV4-1 with TRBJ2-1; perhaps TRBD1 as D (6 bases). The CDR3 totals 16 residues. CDR1 is MGHRA and CDR2 is YSYEKL in the germline V gene. The V and J ends lost 4 bases and 8 bases respectively, with 21 bases between them. The DNA of the CDR3 is TGCGCCAGCAGCCCTTTCCCCAGGGGTCACGGTGATGAGCAGTTCTTC. It yields the protein CASSPFPRGHGDEQFF.

In its sample, this clonotype was seen once. Germline is not matched at one junction end, which may reflect a read error. This rearrangement joins TRBV11-2 to TRBJ2-1; 8 bases agree with TRBD2. The CDR3 has 13 amino acids. Per the germline V gene, CDR1 is SGHAT and CDR2 is FQNNGV. CDR3 nucleotides: TGTGCCAGCAGCTTAGGGACTAGCTATGAGCGGTTCTTC. Residues: CASSLGTSYERFF.

About this clonotype itself: The conserved final phenylalanine or tryptophan is absent from the CDR3, which likely points to a read error. V is TRBV11-2 and J is TRBJ2-7, with 9 nucleotides matching TRBD1. CDR1 and CDR2 from the germline V gene are SGHAT and FQNNGV. The CDR3 spans 14 residues. CDR3 residues: CVSSARDRVYEQYS. The CDR3 DNA follows: TGTGTCAGCAGCGCTCGGGACAGGGTCTACGAGCAGTACTCC.

This sequence joins TRBV28 and TRBJ2-1; D call uncertain. Per the germline V gene, CDR1 is MDHEN and CDR2 is SYDVKM. The V gene lost 4 bases and the J gene lost 5 bases, with 6 bases spanning the gap. This CDR3 has 12 residues. In DNA, the CDR3 is TGTGCCAGCAGTTCTCCCGACAATGAGCAGTTCTTC. It codes for CASSSPDNEQFF. Drawing the rest from reference TRBV28 and TRBJ2-1, the complete variable domain is DVKVTQSSRYLVKRTGEKVFLECVQDMDHENMFWYRQDPGLGLRLIYFSYDVKMKEKGDIPEGYSVSREKKERFSLILESASTNQTSMYLCASSSPDNEQFFGPGTRLTVL.

This clonotype was recorded once. The junction shows a germline mismatch at one end, possibly a read error. The chain links TRBV28 to TRBJ2-3; D remains ambiguous. This CDR3 is built from 12 residues. The V gene's germline CDR1 is MDHEN and CDR2 SYDVKM. The CDR3 coding sequence is TGTGCCAGCAGTGTCCGTGGTTATACGCATTATTTT. Its protein product is CASSVRGYTHYF. The whole variable domain, remainder taken from reference TRBV28 and TRBJ2-3, is DVKVTQSSRYLVKRTGEKVFLECVQDMDHENMFWYRQDPGLGLRLIYFSYDVKMKEKGDIPEGYSVSREKKERFSLILESASTNQTSMYLCASSVRGYTHYFGPGTRLTVL.

This sequence joins TRBV11-2 and TRBJ2-2, with D perhaps assigned TRBD1 or TRBD2 (5 bases each). V gave up 0 bases and J gave up 7 bases, with 24 bases separating them. This CDR3 is built from 19 residues. CDR1 and CDR2 (germline): SGHAT, FQNNGV. Here the CDR3 reads CASSLDRLSLDGASGELFF. The CDR3 nucleotides read TGTGCCAGCAGCTTAGATCGCCTAAGCCTGGACGGGGCAAGCGGGGAGCTGTTTTTT.

Turning to this clonotype: Relative to the germline gene, one junction end is altered; a read error may explain this. The CDR3 here is CTVIRCSNTGELFF. CDR3 DNA sequence: TGCACCGTTATCAGGTGCTCGAACACCGGGGAGCTGTTTTTT. This chain joins TRBV29-1 and TRBJ2-2; D unclear. Germline values: CDR1 SQVTM, CDR2 ANQGSEA. This CDR3 region has 14 residues.

This clonotype was detected once. A much bigger clone sits one base away, suggesting this may be a read error. The V and J genes are TRBV6-5 and TRBJ1-2, with TRBD1 matching 8 bases. The CDR3 is 13 residues long. Germline assignment: CDR1 MNHEY and CDR2 SVGAGI. With V trimmed by 6 bases and J by 4 bases, 4 bases remained unmatched. The CDR3 bases are TGTGCCAGCAGCCTACAGGGGGGCTATGGCTACACCTTC. Translating gives CASSLQGGYGYTF.

A note on this clonotype: A much larger clonotype is one base distant, so this may be a read error. The chain joins TRBV6-1 to TRBJ2-7; no firm D call. The CDR3 totals 15 residues. Between the trimmed V and J ends, which lost 6 bases and 3 bases, there was a span of 18 bases. CDR1 and CDR2 from the germline V gene are MNHNS and SASEGT. The CDR3 region has the DNA TGTGCCAGCAGCTCTCGCCCATTCGCTGGCTACGAGCAGTACTTC. Amino acids: CASSSRPFAGYEQYF.

A note on this clonotype: The junction departs from the called germline gene at one end, perhaps through a read error. The chain joins TRBV30 to TRBJ2-1, with 7 bases identical to TRBD1. CDR1 GTSNPN and CDR2 SVGIG come from the germline V gene (reference sequence). The CDR3 covers 16 residues. CDR3 amino acids: CGWSVLGTVATNEQFF. In DNA form, the CDR3 reads TGTGGCTGGAGTGTATTAGGGACAGTCGCCACCAATGAGCAGTTCTTC.

Concerning this clonotype itself: The junction departs from germline at one end; a sequencing error may be responsible. The chain employs TRBV12-3 or TRBV12-4 and TRBJ1-1; unclear D gene. The CDR3 covers 14 residues. CDR3 in DNA: TGTGTCAGCAGTTCGCGACGGATGAACACTGAAGCTTTCTTT. This translates into CVSSSRRMNTEAFF.

Regarding this clonotype: A clone one base away is much larger, so this may be a read error. The gene calls are TRBV5-4 and TRBJ2-7; 12 nucleotides agree with TRBD2. The length of the CDR3 is 15 residues. The germline CDR1 and CDR2 sequences are SGHNT and YYREEE (reference sequence). The CDR3 reads CTSSYGTSGHYEQYF. CDR3 nucleotides: TGTACCAGCAGCTATGGGACTAGCGGGCACTACGAGCAGTACTTC.